This T cell receptor (beta chain) was identified in a study of regulatory T cells in long-lasting Graves disease. Overall study findings and caveats: Rather than thyroid tissue, only peripheral blood underwent study. Newly diagnosed Graves' patients had higher TCR diversity than persistent ones. There was favoring of TRBV28, TRBJ1-2 and TRBJ2-5 in persistent disease.

Per the germline V gene, CDR1 is GTSNPN and CDR2 is SVGIG (reference sequence). This CDR3 region has 14 residues. V was cut by 3 bases and J by 7 bases, with 16 bases left in between. This clonotype was observed many times. What it recognizes is unknown. The sample's time point: persistent/refractory GD, antithyroid drugs over 5 years with positive TRAb. PBMC-derived RNA was used for the TCR library. CDR3-region Arm-PCR and iRepertoire HTBI primers produced the TCR beta libraries. Under the authors' procedure: Taken together, the samples had 55 to 70 TRBV and roughly 14 TRBJ segments identified. TCRdb re-analysed the multiplex PCR reads in MiXCR, keeping a single row per CDR3 protein. The V and J calls, along with clone size, are taken from TCRdb and not from the paper's own processing. The repertoire has almost 350,000 distinct CDR3 sequences, about 20% of them found once; the top ten carry 29%.

This sequence joins TRBV30 and TRBJ1-5; D gene unclear. The source of this sequence is a female donor with Graves disease. The source was peripheral blood mononuclear cells (PBMCs), collected when the disease was refractory, from a patient treated with antithyroid drugs. CDR3 DNA: TGTGCCTGGAGCGGGGAGGCGGCAAGCCAGCCCCAGCATTTT. It translates to CAWSGEAASQPQHF.